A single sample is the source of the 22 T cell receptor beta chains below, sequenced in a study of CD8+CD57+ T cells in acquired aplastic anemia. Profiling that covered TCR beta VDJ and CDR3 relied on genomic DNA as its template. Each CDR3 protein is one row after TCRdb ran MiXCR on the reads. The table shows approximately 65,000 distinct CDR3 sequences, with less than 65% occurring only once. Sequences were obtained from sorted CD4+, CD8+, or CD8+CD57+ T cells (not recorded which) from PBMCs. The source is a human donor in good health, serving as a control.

CDR3 DNA: TGTGCCAGCAGCCCACGGGGACTCTCAGGCTCCTACGAGCAGTACTTC. As protein: CASSPRGLSGSYEQYF. This sequence joins TRBV7-8 and TRBJ2-7, with D perhaps matching TRBD2 (6 bases). Trimming shortened V by 5 bases and J by 0 bases, and 17 bases separated the two germline ends. Germline V gene data show CDR1 as SGHVS and CDR2 as FQNEAQ. The CDR3 contains 16 residues.

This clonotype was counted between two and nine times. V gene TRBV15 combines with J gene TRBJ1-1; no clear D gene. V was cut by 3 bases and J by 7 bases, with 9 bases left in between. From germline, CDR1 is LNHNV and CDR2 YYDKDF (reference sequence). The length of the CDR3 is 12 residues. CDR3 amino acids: CATSSRGIEAFF. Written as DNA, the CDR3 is TGTGCCACCAGCAGTCGGGGAATTGAAGCTTTCTTT.

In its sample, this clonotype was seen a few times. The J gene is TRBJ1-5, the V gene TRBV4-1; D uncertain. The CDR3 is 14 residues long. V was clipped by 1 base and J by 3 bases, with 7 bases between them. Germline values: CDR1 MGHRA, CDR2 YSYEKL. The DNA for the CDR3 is TGCGCCAGCAGCCAAGCGGCAGTCAATCAGCCCCAGCATTTT. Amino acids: CASSQAAVNQPQHF.

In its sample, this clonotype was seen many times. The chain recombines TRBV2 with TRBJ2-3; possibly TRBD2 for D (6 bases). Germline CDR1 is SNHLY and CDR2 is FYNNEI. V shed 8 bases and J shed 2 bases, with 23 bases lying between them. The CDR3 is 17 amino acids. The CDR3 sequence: CASGVAAGLIYTDTQYF. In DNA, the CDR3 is TGTGCCAGCGGGGTAGCGGCGGGACTTATTTACACAGATACGCAGTATTTT. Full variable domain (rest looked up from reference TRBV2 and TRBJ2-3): EPEVTQTPSHQVTQMGQEVILRCVPISNHLYFYWYRQILGQKVEFLVSFYNNEISEKSEIFDDQFSVERPDGSNFTLKIRSTKLEDSAMYFCASGVAAGLIYTDTQYFGPGTRLTVL.

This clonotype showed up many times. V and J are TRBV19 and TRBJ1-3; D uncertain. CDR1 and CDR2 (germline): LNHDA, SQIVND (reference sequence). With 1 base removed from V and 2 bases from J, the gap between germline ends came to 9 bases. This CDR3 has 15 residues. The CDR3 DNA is TGTGCCAGTAGTATAGGGGGTGATGCTGGAAACACCATATATTTT. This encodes CASSIGGDAGNTIYF.

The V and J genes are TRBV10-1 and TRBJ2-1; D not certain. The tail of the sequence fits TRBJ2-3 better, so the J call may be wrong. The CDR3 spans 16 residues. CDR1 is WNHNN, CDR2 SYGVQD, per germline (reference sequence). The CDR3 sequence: CASSESARSSYNEQYF. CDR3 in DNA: TGCGCCAGCAGTGAGTCGGCCAGAAGCTCCTACAATGAGCAGTATTTT.

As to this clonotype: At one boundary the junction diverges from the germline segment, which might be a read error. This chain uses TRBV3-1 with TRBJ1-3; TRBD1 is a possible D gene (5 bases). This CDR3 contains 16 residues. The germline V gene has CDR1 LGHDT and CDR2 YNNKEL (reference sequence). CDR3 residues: CASSQDGGISGNNIYF. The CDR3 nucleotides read TGTGCCAGCAGCCAAGACGGGGGGATTTCTGGAAACAACATATATTTT.

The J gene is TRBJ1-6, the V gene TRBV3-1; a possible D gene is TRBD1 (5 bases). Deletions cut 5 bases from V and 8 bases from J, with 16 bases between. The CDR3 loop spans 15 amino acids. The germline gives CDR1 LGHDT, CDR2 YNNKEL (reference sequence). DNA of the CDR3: TGTGCCAGCAGCTATTCAGGGCCGTGTGATTCACCCCTCCACTTT. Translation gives CASSYSGPCDSPLHF.

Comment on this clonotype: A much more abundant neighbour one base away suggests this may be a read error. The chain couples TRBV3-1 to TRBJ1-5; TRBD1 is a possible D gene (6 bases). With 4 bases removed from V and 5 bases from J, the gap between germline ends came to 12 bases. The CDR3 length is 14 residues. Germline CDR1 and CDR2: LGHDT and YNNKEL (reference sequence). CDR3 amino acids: CASSPGAGDQPQHF. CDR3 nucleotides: TGTGCCAGCAGCCCAGGGGCGGGTGATCAGCCCCAGCATTTT.

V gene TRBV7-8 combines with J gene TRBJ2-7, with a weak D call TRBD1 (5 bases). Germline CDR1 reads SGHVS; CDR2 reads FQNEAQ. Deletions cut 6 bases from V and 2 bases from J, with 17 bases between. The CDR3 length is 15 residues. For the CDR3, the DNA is TGTGCCAGCAGTTCTAAGACAGTGGAGACCTACGAGCAGTACTTC. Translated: CASSSKTVETYEQYF.

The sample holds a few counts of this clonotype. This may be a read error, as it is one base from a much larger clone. Here the CDR3 DNA reads TGTGCCAGCAGCCAAAGCGGCTCCAACTCCTACGAGCGGTACTTC. This codes for CASSQSGSNSYERYF. This chain links TRBV3-1 with TRBJ2-7, with D perhaps TRBD2 (5 bases). Per germline, CDR1 LGHDT and CDR2 YNNKEL (reference sequence). CDR3 size: 15 residues.

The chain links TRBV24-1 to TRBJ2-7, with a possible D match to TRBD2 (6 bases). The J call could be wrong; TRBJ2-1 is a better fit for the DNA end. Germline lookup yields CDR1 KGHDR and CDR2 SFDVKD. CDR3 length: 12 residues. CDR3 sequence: CAMGRRESEQFF. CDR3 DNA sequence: TGTGCCATGGGGCGTCGGGAGAGTGAGCAGTTCTTC.

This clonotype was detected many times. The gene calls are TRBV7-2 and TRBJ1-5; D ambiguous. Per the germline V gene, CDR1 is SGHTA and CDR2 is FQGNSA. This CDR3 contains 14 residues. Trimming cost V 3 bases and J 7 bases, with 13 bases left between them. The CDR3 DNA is TGTGCCAGCAGCTTTGGGTCAATTGGGCAGCCCCAGCATTTT. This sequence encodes CASSFGSIGQPQHF.

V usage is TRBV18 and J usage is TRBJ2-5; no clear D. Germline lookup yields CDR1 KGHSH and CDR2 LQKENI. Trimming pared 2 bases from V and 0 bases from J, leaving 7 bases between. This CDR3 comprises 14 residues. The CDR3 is CASSPWPNQETQYF. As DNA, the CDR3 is TGTGCCAGCTCACCATGGCCTAACCAAGAGACCCAGTACTTC. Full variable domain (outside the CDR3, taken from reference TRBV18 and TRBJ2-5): NAGVMQNPRHLVRRRGQEARLRCSPMKGHSHVYWYRQLPEEGLKFMVYLQKENIIDESGMPKERFSAEFPKEGPSILRIQQVVRGDSAAYFCASSPWPNQETQYFGPGTRLLVL.

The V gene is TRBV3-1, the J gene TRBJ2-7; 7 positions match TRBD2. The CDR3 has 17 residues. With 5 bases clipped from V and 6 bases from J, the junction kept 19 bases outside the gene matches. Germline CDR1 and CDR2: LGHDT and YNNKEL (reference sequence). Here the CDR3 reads CASSGISGGAGAFEQYF. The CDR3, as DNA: TGTGCCAGCAGCGGAATCAGTGGAGGGGCGGGAGCTTTCGAGCAGTACTTC.

The CDR3 bases are TGTGCCAGCAGCACGAGACAGGGTGGCTACGAGCAGTACTTC. This codes for CASSTRQGGYEQYF. The rearrangement joins TRBV7-8 to TRBJ2-7; 7 bases agree with TRBD1. Germline V gene data show CDR1 as SGHVS and CDR2 as FQNEAQ. CDR3 length: 14 amino acids. The trim removed 5 bases at V and 3 bases at J, leaving 7 bases unmatched.

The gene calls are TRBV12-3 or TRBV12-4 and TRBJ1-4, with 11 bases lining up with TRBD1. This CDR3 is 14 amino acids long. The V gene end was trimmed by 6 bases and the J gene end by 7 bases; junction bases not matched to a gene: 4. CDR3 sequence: CASRSGTGGEKLFF. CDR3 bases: TGTGCCAGCAGGTCCGGGACAGGGGGTGAAAAACTGTTTTTT.

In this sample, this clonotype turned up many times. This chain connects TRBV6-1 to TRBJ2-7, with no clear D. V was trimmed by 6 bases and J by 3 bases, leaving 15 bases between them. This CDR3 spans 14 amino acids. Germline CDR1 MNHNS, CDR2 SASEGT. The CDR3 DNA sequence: TGTGCCAGCAGCAAAGACGGCATCCGCTACGAGCAGTACTTC. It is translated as CASSKDGIRYEQYF.

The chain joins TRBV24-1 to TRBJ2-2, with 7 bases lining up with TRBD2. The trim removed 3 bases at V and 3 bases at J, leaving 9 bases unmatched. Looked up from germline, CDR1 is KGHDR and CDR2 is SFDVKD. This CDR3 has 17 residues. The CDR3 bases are TGTGCCACCAGTGATCCGTTGGGAGGGATGGACACCGGGGAGCTGTTTTTT. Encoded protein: CATSDPLGGMDTGELFF.

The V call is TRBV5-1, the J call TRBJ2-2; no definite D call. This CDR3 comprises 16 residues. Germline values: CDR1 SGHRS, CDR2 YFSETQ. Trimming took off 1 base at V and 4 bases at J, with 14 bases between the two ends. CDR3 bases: TGCGCCAGCAGCTTGCTCTTGTCATCGGCCACCGGGGAGCTGTTTTTT. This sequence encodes CASSLLLSSATGELFF.

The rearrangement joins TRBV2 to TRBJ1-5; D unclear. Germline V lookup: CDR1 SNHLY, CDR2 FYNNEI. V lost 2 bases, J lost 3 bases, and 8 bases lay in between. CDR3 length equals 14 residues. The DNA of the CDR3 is TGTGCCAGCAGTGAAAACAGTCTCAATCAGCCCCAGCATTTT. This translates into CASSENSLNQPQHF.

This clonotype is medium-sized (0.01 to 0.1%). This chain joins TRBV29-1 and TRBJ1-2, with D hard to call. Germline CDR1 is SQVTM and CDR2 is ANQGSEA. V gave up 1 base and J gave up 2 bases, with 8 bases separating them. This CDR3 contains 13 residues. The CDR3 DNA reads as TGCAGCGTTGAAGGAGCACAGAACTATGGCTACACCTTC. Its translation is CSVEGAQNYGYTF.